This TCR beta chain was observed in a study of blood T cell repertoires in COVID-19. Study-level background: There were acute and convalescent COVID-19 samples, and they came from the United States, Italy and Spain. The cDNA or gDNA used as material had been derived from T cells, B-cell-depleted T cells, or PBMCs.

TCRdb's copy holds only in-frame clones and misses some; the assay was immunoSEQ multiplex PCR. The profile shows approximately 160,000 clones, approximately 80% of them singletons. The source of this sequence is a man between 60 and 75 years old with acute or convalescent COVID-19. Sequencing was done on a sample of peripheral blood.

DNA of the CDR3: TGCGCCAGCAGCTTGGAAGGGGGCTCCTACGAGCAGTACTTC. This gives the protein CASSLEGGSYEQYF. V usage is TRBV5-1 and J usage is TRBJ2-7; D might be TRBD1 (6 bases). CDR3 size: 14 residues. V was clipped by 0 bases and J by 0 bases, with 7 bases between them. The germline gives CDR1 SGHRS, CDR2 YFSETQ. The full variable domain, completed using reference TRBV5-1 and TRBJ2-7, is KAGVTQTPRYLIKTRGQQVTLSCSPISGHRSVSWYQQTPGQGLQFLFEYFSETQRNKGNFPGRFSGRQFSNSRSEMNVSTLELGDSALYLCASSLEGGSYEQYFGPGTRLTVT.